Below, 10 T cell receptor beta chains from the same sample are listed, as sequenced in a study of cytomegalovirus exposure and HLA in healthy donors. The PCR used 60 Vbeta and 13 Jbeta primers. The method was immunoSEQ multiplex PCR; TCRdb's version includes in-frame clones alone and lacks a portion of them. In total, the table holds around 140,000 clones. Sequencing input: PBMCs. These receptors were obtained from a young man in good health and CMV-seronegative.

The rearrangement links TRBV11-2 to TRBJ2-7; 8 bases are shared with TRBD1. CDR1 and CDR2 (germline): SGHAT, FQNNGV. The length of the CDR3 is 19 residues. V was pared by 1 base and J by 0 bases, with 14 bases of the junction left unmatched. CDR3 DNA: TGTGCCAGCAGCTTAGTCCATATAGGGACAGGTCGGAGCTCCTACGAGCAGTACTTC. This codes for CASSLVHIGTGRSSYEQYF.

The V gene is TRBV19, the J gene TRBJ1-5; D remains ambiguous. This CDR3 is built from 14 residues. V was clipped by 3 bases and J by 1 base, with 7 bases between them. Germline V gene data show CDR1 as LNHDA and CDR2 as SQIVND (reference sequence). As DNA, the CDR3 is TGTGCCAGTAGTATCGGCAGGAGCAATCAGCCCCAGCATTTT. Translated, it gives CASSIGRSNQPQHF.

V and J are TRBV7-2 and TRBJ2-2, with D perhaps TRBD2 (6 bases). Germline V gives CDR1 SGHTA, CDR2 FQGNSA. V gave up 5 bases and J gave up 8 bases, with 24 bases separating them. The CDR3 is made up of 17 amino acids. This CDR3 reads CASSGVPGDLTSGELFF. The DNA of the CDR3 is TGTGCCAGCAGCGGGGTCCCGGGGGACCTAACTTCGGGGGAGCTGTTTTTT.

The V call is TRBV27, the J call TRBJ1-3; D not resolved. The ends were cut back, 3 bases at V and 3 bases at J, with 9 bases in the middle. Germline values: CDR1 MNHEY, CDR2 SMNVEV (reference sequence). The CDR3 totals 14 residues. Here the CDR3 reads CASSFGGYGNTIYF. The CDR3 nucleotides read TGTGCCAGCAGTTTTGGAGGGTATGGAAACACCATATATTTT.

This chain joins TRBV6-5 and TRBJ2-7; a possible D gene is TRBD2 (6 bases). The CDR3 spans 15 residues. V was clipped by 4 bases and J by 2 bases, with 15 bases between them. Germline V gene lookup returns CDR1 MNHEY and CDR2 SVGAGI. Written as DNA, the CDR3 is TGTGCCAGCAGTTCCCTAGCGATCCGAACCTACGAGCAGTACTTC. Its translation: CASSSLAIRTYEQYF.

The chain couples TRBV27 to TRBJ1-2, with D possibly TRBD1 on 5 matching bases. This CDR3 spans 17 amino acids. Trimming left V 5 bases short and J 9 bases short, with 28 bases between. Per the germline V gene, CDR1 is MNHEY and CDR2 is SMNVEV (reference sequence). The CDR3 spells CASSPDPSRRRPGRYTF. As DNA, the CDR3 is TGTGCCAGCAGTCCCGACCCATCCCGCCGGCGTCCAGGGCGCTACACCTTC.

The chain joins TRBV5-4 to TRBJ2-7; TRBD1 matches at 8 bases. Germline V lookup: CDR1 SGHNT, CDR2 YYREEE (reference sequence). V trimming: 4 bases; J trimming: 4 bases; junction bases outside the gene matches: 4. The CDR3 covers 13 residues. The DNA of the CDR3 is TGTGCCAGCAGCAGGACAGGGACATACGAGCAGTACTTC. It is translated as CASSRTGTYEQYF. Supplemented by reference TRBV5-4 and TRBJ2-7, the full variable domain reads ETGVTQSPTHLIKTRGQQVTLRCSSQSGHNTVSWYQQALGQGPQFIFQYYREEENGRGNFPPRFSGLQFPNYSSELNVNALELDDSALYLCASSRTGTYEQYFGPGTRLTVT.

Here the CDR3 DNA reads TGTGCCAGCAGGGAATTAGCGGGAGGCACAGATACGCAGTATTTT. Protein: CASRELAGGTDTQYF. This chain connects TRBV6-4 to TRBJ2-3, with TRBD2 matching 9 bases. The CDR3 is made up of 15 amino acids. Trimming took 6 bases from V and 1 from J; bases not matched to a gene: 5. Per germline, CDR1 MRHNA and CDR2 SNTAGT.

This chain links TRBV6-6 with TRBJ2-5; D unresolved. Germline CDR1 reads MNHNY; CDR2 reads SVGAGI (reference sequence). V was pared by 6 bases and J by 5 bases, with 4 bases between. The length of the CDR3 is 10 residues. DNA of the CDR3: TGTGCCAGCAGGAGTGAGACCCAGTACTTC. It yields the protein CASRSETQYF.

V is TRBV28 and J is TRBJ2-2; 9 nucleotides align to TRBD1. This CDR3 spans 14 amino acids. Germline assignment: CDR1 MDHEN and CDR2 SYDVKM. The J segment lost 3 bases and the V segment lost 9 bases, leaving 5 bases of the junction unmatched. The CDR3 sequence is CASLQGAHTGELFF. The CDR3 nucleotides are TGTGCCAGTTTACAGGGGGCCCACACCGGGGAGCTGTTTTTT. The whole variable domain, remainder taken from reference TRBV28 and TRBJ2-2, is DVKVTQSSRYLVKRTGEKVFLECVQDMDHENMFWYRQDPGLGLRLIYFSYDVKMKEKGDIPEGYSVSREKKERFSLILESASTNQTSMYLCASLQGAHTGELFFGEGSRLTVL.